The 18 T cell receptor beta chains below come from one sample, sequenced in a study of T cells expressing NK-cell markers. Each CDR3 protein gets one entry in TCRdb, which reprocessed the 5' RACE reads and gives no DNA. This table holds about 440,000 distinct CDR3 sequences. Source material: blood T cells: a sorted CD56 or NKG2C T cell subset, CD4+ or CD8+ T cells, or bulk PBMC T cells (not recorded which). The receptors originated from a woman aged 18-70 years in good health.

The CDR3 sequence is CASSIAYEQYF. The chain uses TRBV12-3 or TRBV12-4 and TRBJ2-7. This CDR3 is 11 amino acids long.

The CDR3 protein is CSAPRELNTEAFF. The chain couples TRBV20-1 to TRBJ1-1; checking the TCRdb D call of TRBD1 is not possible without DNA. The CDR3 has 13 amino acids. The germline gives CDR1 DFQATT, CDR2 SNEGSKA (reference sequence).

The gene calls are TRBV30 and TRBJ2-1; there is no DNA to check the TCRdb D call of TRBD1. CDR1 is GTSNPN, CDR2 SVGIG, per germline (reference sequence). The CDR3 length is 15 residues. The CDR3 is CAWRAAGSSYNEQFF.

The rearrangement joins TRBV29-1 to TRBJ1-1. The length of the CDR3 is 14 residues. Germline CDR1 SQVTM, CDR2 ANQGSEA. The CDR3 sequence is CSAMTYRDNTEAFF.

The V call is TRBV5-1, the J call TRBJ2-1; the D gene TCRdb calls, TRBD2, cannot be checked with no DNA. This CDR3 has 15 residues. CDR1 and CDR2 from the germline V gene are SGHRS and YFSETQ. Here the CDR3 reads CASSNLAGGNNEQFF.

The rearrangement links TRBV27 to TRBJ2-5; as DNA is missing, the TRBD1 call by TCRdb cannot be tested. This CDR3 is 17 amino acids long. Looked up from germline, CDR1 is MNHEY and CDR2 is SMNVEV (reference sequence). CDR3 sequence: CASSPQATGALGGTQYF.

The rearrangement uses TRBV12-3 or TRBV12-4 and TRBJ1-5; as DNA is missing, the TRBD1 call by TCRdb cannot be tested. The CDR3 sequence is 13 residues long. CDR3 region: CASGGYSNQPQHF.

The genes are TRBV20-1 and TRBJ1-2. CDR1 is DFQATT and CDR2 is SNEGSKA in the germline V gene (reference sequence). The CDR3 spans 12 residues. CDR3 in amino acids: CSARDAGRGYTF.

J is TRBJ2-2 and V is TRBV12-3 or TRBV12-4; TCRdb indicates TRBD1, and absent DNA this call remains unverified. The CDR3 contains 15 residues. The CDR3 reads CASSSGPLETGELFF.

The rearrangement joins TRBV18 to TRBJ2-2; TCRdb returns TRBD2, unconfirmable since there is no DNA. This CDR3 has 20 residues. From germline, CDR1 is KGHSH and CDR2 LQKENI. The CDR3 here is CASSPRGLAGGLTNTGELFF.

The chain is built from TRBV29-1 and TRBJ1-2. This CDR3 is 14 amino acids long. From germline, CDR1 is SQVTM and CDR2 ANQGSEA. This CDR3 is CSVRGIMRDYGYTF.

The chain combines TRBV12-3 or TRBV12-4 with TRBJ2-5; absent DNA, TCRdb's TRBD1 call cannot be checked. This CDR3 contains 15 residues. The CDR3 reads CASSFALAGRETQYF.

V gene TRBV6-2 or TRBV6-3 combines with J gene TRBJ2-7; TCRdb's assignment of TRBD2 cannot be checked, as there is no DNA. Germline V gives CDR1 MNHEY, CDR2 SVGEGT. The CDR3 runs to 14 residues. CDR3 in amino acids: CASSTGLASGEQYF.

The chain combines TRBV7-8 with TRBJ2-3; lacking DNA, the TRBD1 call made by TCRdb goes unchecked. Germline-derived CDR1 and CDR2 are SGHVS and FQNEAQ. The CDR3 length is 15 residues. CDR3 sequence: CASSFNRGQTDTQYF.

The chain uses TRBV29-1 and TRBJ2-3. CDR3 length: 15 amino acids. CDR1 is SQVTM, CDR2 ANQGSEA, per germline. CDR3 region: CSVEDPRSLGDTQYF.

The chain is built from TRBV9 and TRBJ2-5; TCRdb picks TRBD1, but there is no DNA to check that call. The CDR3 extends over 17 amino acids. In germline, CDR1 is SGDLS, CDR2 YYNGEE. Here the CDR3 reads CASSVASGTGGLETQYF.

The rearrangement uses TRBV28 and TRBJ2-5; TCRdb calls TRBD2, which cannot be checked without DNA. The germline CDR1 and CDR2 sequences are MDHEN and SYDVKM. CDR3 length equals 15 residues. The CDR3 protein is CASSFRSRSGGTQYF.

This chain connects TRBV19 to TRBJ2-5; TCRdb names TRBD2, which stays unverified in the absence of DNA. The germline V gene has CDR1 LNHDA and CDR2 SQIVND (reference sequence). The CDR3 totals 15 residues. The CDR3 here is CASSISGTSEKTQYF.